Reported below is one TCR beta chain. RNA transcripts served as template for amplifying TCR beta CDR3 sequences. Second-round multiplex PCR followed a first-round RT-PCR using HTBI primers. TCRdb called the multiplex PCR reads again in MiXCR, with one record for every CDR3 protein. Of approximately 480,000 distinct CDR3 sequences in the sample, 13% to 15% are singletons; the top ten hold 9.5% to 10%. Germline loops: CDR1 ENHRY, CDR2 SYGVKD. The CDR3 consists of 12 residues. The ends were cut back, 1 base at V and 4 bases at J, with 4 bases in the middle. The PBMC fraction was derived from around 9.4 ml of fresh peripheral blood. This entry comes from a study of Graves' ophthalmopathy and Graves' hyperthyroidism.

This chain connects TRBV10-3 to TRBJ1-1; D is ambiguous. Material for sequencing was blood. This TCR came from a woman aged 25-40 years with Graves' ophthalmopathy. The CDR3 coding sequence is TGTGCCATCAGTGAGTGGAGCACTGAAGCTTTCTTT. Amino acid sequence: CAISEWSTEAFF.